Presented here are 29 T cell receptor beta chains from one specimen sequenced in a study of identical twins. MiXCR, applied by TCRdb to the 5' RACE reads, yields one record per CDR3 protein. The sample lists around 1.7 million distinct CDR3 sequences; more than 30% were seen once. Sequencing was performed on cord blood. Receptors were obtained from a newborn girl in good health.

The rearrangement links TRBV2 to TRBJ2-1, with TRBD2 matching 8 bases. The CDR3 loop spans 14 amino acids. The V gene's germline CDR1 is SNHLY and CDR2 FYNNEI. J lost 7 bases, V lost 6 bases, and 8 bases had no gene match. Here the CDR3 reads CASRGTRRGNEQFF. CDR3 DNA sequence: TGTGCCAGCAGGGGGACTAGGCGCGGGAATGAGCAGTTCTTC. The variable domain in full, completed from reference TRBV2 and TRBJ2-1, reads EPEVTQTPSHQVTQMGQEVILRCVPISNHLYFYWYRQILGQKVEFLVSFYNNEISEKSEIFDDQFSVERPDGSNFTLKIRSTKLEDSAMYFCASRGTRRGNEQFFGPGTRLTVL.

The chain recombines TRBV7-9 with TRBJ1-2; weak D call: TRBD1 (6 bases). V was trimmed by 10 bases and J by 8 bases, leaving 20 bases between them. Per germline, CDR1 SEHNR and CDR2 FQNEAQ (reference sequence). This CDR3 is built from 13 residues. The CDR3 sequence is CANREQGFGGYTF. For the CDR3, the DNA is TGTGCCAACCGAGAGCAGGGGTTTGGGGGCTACACCTTC.

The chain couples TRBV4-2 to TRBJ2-7, with unresolved D. This CDR3 region has 15 residues. From germline, CDR1 is LGHNA and CDR2 YNFKEQ. V lost 0 bases to trimming and J lost 2 bases, with 11 bases between them. This CDR3 reads CASSQEASTTYEQYF. The CDR3 DNA reads TGTGCCAGCAGCCAAGAGGCCAGTACTACCTACGAGCAGTACTTC.

This rearrangement joins TRBV20-1 to TRBJ2-7, with D possibly being TRBD2 (6 bases). Per germline, CDR1 DFQATT and CDR2 SNEGSKA (reference sequence). The CDR3 is 16 residues long. V lost 0 bases and J lost 8, with 23 bases in between. This CDR3 reads CSARDTFGTPWRQQYF. CDR3 DNA sequence: TGCAGTGCTAGAGATACGTTTGGGACTCCCTGGAGGCAGCAGTACTTC.

As for this clonotype: This may be a read error, as it is one base from a much larger clone. This chain joins TRBV12-3 or TRBV12-4 and TRBJ2-7; D perhaps matches TRBD2 (5 bases). The V gene lost 4 bases and the J gene lost 6 bases, with 10 bases spanning the gap. CDR3 length: 12 residues. The CDR3 sequence is CASSSGMSEQYF. The CDR3 DNA follows: TGTGCCAGCAGTTCCGGGATGTCCGAGCAGTACTTC.

V is TRBV5-1 and J is TRBJ2-5; 7 positions agree with TRBD2. CDR1 is SGHRS and CDR2 is YFSETQ in the germline V gene. This CDR3 contains 15 residues. Unmatched junction bases numbered 4, after V lost 0 bases and J lost 2 bases. CDR3 coding DNA: TGCGCCAGCAGCTTGGCGGCGGGGGTACAAGAGACCCAGTACTTC. It specifies CASSLAAGVQETQYF.

As regards this clonotype: The junction departs from the called germline gene at one end, perhaps through a read error. The rearrangement links TRBV25-1 to TRBJ2-3; either TRBD1 or TRBD2 may fit D (5 bases each). The CDR3 consists of 13 residues. Germline CDR1 reads MGHDK; CDR2 reads SYGVNS. The CDR3 coding sequence is TGTGCCGGCAGTGGGGCCGGGGAAGATACGCAGTATTTT. Protein sequence: CAGSGAGEDTQYF. Combining the CDR3 with reference TRBV25-1 and TRBJ2-3 gives the whole variable domain EADIYQTPRYLVIGTGKKITLECSQTMGHDKMYWYQQDPGMELHLIHYSYGVNSTEKGDLSSESTVSRIRTEHFPLTLESARPSHTSQYLCAGSGAGEDTQYFGPGTRLTVL.

This chain links TRBV27 with TRBJ1-2; 7 nucleotides line up with TRBD1. CDR1 is MNHEY, CDR2 SMNVEV, per germline (reference sequence). J was trimmed by 4 bases and V by 5 bases; bases with no gene match: 10. The CDR3 contains 15 residues. The CDR3 nucleotides are TGTGCCAGCAGTCGGGACAGCCAGTCCTTCTATGGCTACACCTTC. Translating it yields CASSRDSQSFYGYTF.

As regards this clonotype: A much larger clonotype is one base distant, so this may be a read error. This chain uses TRBV29-1 with TRBJ1-2, with D unresolved. Per germline, CDR1 SQVTM and CDR2 ANQGSEA. The CDR3 has 12 residues. Trimming removed 5 bases at V and 0 bases at J, with 7 bases between. Here the CDR3 reads CSVSAPNYGYTF. DNA for the CDR3: TGCAGCGTTTCCGCACCTAACTATGGCTACACCTTC.

The V call is TRBV12-3 or TRBV12-4, the J call TRBJ2-3; a weak D match, TRBD2 (6 bases). This CDR3 comprises 12 residues. V was trimmed by 6 bases and J by 8 bases, leaving 12 bases between them. CDR3 region: CASRLGGGTQYF. CDR3 in DNA: TGTGCCAGCAGATTGGGAGGAGGTACGCAGTATTTT.

The gene calls are TRBV21-1 and TRBJ1-1. TRBV21-1 constitutes a pseudogene. The CDR3 runs 15 residues. DNA of the CDR3: TGTGCCAGCATAGGGAGGCCTCGGGGGAACACTGAAGCTTTCTTT. This encodes CASIGRPRGNTEAFF.

The chain has TRBV10-3 and TRBJ2-5, with 13 bases aligning to TRBD2. Germline V gives CDR1 ENHRY, CDR2 SYGVKD. The CDR3 contains 15 residues. Unmatched junction bases numbered 4, after V lost 4 bases and J lost 5 bases. The CDR3 sequence: CAISGTSGSFETQYF. Written as DNA, the CDR3 is TGTGCCATCAGTGGGACTAGCGGGAGTTTCGAGACCCAGTACTTC.

This clonotype was picked up a small number of times. The J gene is TRBJ1-2, the V gene TRBV9, with no clear D. This CDR3 has 13 residues. Germline-derived CDR1 and CDR2 are SGDLS and YYNGEE. V was shortened by 8 bases and J by 2 bases, with 13 bases between the two germline ends. The CDR3 DNA sequence: TGTGCCAGGCAATACCACGAGAACTATGGCTACACCTTC. This gives the protein CARQYHENYGYTF.

This clonotype was counted between two and nine times. This chain connects TRBV5-1 to TRBJ2-1; the match to TRBD2 covers 7 bases. The CDR3 spans 15 residues. The trim removed 3 bases at V and 6 bases at J, leaving 9 bases unmatched. From germline, CDR1 is SGHRS and CDR2 YFSETQ. CDR3 nucleotide sequence: TGCGCCAGCAGCTCACGAATCGGGACTACCAATGAGCAGTTCTTC. Amino acids: CASSSRIGTTNEQFF.

This clonotype was counted a few times. The chain recombines TRBV20-1 with TRBJ2-7; a possible D gene is TRBD2 (5 bases). The CDR3 is 12 amino acids. V lost 5 bases, J lost 7 bases, and 15 bases lay in between. Germline CDR1 reads DFQATT; CDR2 reads SNEGSKA (reference sequence). The CDR3 coding sequence is TGCAGTGCTCACGACCGGCCGGGAGAGCAGTACTTC. Translated, it gives CSAHDRPGEQYF.

The rearrangement joins TRBV20-1 to TRBJ2-7, with a weak D call TRBD2 (5 bases). This CDR3 is 14 amino acids long. V was cut by 3 bases and J by 0 bases, with 12 bases left in between. Germline V gene sequence: CDR1 DFQATT, CDR2 SNEGSKA (reference sequence). CDR3 DNA sequence: TGCAGTGCTAGTGTAGCGCCCAGCTCCTACGAGCAGTACTTC. As protein: CSASVAPSSYEQYF.

This clonotype was picked up a small number of times. One junction end does not reproduce the germline sequence, and a read error may be involved. The chain couples TRBV5-1 to TRBJ1-4; possible D gene TRBD1, 5 bases. CDR1 and CDR2 (germline): SGHRS, YFSETQ. The CDR3 loop spans 15 amino acids. The CDR3 spells CAGRLEGRLNEKLFF. In DNA, the CDR3 is TGCGCCGGCAGATTGGAGGGACGACTTAATGAAAAACTGTTTTTT.

This clonotype was seen a few times. This rearrangement joins TRBV2 to TRBJ1-6; possible D gene TRBD1, 5 bases. Per the germline V gene, CDR1 is SNHLY and CDR2 is FYNNEI. The length of the CDR3 is 13 residues. V shed 7 bases and J shed 9 bases, with 13 bases lying between them. CDR3: CASNEGHSSPLHF. As DNA, the CDR3 is TGTGCCAGCAACGAGGGGCATTCTTCACCCCTCCACTTT.

This clonotype was detected ten times or more. This chain uses TRBV24-1 with TRBJ2-7; TRBD1 aligns across 9 bases. The ends lost 0 bases at V and 2 bases at J; junction bases unmatched: 4. The CDR3 runs 16 residues. Looked up from germline, CDR1 is KGHDR and CDR2 is SFDVKD. The CDR3 loop reads CATSDLVQGATYEQYF. CDR3 nucleotides: TGTGCCACCAGTGATTTGGTACAGGGGGCGACCTACGAGCAGTACTTC.

This clonotype was observed a few times. In DNA, the CDR3 is TGTGCCAGCAGCTTAGATCTCCCGCAGTTCTTC. It codes for CASSLDLPQFF. The rearrangement joins TRBV11-2 to TRBJ2-1, with D unresolved. V was clipped by 0 bases and J by 12 bases, with 6 bases between them. Germline V gives CDR1 SGHAT, CDR2 FQNNGV. The CDR3 has 11 amino acids.

This clonotype has just a few counts. The J gene is TRBJ1-5, the V gene TRBV5-1; TRBD1 agrees at 8 bases. Trimming removed 4 bases from V and 3 bases from J; junction bases left unmatched: 12. Looked up from germline, CDR1 is SGHRS and CDR2 is YFSETQ. This CDR3 comprises 17 residues. The CDR3 region has the DNA TGCGCCAGCAGCCCCCCTTCCTGGACAGGGAACAATCAGCCCCAGCATTTT. The encoded protein is CASSPPSWTGNNQPQHF. The full variable domain, rest sourced from reference TRBV5-1 and TRBJ1-5, is KAGVTQTPRYLIKTRGQQVTLSCSPISGHRSVSWYQQTPGQGLQFLFEYFSETQRNKGNFPGRFSGRQFSNSRSEMNVSTLELGDSALYLCASSPPSWTGNNQPQHFGDGTRLSIL.

This chain connects TRBV12-3 or TRBV12-4 to TRBJ1-2, with TRBD1 matching over 9 bases. V gave up 6 bases and J gave up 8 bases; unmatched junction bases: 10. The CDR3 is 14 amino acids. The CDR3 bases are TGTGCCAGCAGCCTGGGGACAGGGTGGAGCGGCTACACCTTC. Its protein is CASSLGTGWSGYTF.

The chain recombines TRBV5-6 with TRBJ2-5; D tentatively fits TRBD1 or TRBD2 (5 bases each). Trimming pared 0 bases from V and 6 bases from J, leaving 18 bases between. CDR1 is SGHDT, CDR2 YYEEEE, per germline. The CDR3 spans 16 residues. Here the CDR3 DNA reads TGTGCCAGCAGCTTGGAGGGACGGAGAATGATACAGACCCAGTACTTC. Amino acid sequence: CASSLEGRRMIQTQYF.

This clonotype showed up just a few times. The CDR3 reads CATGLAGGVTDTQYF. Written as DNA, the CDR3 is TGTGCCACGGGACTAGCGGGAGGGGTCACAGATACGCAGTATTTT. The genes are TRBV24-1 and TRBJ2-3; 16 bases line up with TRBD2. The germline CDR1 and CDR2 sequences are KGHDR and SFDVKD. The junction had 2 bases not matched to a gene; V was cut back by 10 bases and J by 2 bases. This CDR3 contains 15 residues.

This clonotype was detected ten times or more. One end of the junction fails to match germline, which may point to a read error. The chain couples TRBV5-1 to TRBJ2-7; 7 bases line up with TRBD1. Germline V gene data show CDR1 as SGHRS and CDR2 as YFSETQ. This CDR3 has 13 residues. The CDR3, as DNA: TGTGCCAGCAGCTTGACAGGGCGGTACGAGCAGTACTTC. Its translation is CASSLTGRYEQYF.

This clonotype has just one count. V is TRBV6-1 and J is TRBJ2-7; a possible D gene is TRBD1 (6 bases). The CDR3 covers 10 residues. Germline V gene lookup returns CDR1 MNHNS and CDR2 SASEGT. Trimming took off 6 bases at V and 9 bases at J, with 9 bases between the two ends. CDR3: CASRTGRQYF. CDR3 nucleotides: TGTGCCAGCAGGACAGGAAGGCAGTACTTC.

This clonotype has ten or more counts. The chain carries TRBV12-3 or TRBV12-4 and TRBJ2-5; possible D gene TRBD1, 5 bases. This CDR3 has 13 residues. With 1 base removed from V and 6 bases from J, the gap between germline ends came to 9 bases. The CDR3 DNA sequence: TGTGCCAGCAGTTTAGGACAGCTGAAGACCCAGTACTTC. This translates into CASSLGQLKTQYF.

The chain uses TRBV27 and TRBJ2-2; 13 bases map to TRBD2. V trimming: 5 bases; J trimming: 10 bases; junction bases outside the gene matches: 10. The CDR3 extends over 16 amino acids. The germline gives CDR1 MNHEY, CDR2 SMNVEV (reference sequence). This chain's CDR3 is CASSPRTSGGFEELFF. The CDR3 DNA reads TGTGCCAGCAGTCCGCGGACTAGCGGGGGTTTTGAGGAGCTGTTTTTT.

The J gene is TRBJ1-5, the V gene TRBV28; D might be TRBD1 (6 bases). Germline lookup yields CDR1 MDHEN and CDR2 SYDVKM. The CDR3 contains 15 residues. The germline V and J ends were trimmed by 3 bases and 3 bases, with 12 bases remaining between them. The CDR3 loop is CASSLSGTSNQPQHF. The CDR3 bases are TGTGCCAGCAGTTTGTCCGGGACATCCAATCAGCCCCAGCATTTT.